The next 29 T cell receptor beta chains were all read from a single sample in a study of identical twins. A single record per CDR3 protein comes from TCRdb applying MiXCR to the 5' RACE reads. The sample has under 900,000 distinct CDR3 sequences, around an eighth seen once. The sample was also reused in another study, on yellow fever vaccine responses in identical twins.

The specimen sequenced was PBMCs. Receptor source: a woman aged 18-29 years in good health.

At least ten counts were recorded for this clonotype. The CDR3 region is CSVAKGGSTEAFF. The CDR3 region has the DNA TGCAGCGTTGCCAAGGGAGGCAGCACTGAAGCTTTCTTT. This sequence joins TRBV29-1 and TRBJ1-1; D unresolved. This CDR3 region has 13 residues. Per the germline V gene, CDR1 is SQVTM and CDR2 is ANQGSEA. Trimming left V 4 bases short and J 4 bases short, with 13 bases between.

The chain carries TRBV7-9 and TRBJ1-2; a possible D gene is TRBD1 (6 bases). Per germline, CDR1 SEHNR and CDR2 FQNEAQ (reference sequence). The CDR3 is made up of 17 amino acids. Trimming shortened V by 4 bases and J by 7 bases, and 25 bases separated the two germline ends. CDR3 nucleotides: TGTGCCAGCAGCTACCCGGGGGGCGCAATGGTGGGCCCTGGCTACACCTTC. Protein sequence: CASSYPGGAMVGPGYTF.

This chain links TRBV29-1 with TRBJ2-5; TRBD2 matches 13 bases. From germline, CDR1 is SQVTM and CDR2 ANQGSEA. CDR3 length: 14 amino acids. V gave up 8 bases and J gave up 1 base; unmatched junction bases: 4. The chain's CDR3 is CSIWTSGGQETQYF. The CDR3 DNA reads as TGCAGCATATGGACTAGCGGGGGCCAAGAGACCCAGTACTTC.

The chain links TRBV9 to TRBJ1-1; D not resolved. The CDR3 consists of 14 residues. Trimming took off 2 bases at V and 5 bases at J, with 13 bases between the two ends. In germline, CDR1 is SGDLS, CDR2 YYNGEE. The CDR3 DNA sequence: TGTGCCAGCAGCGTGGCGGCTCTGGGAACTGAAGCTTTCTTT. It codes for CASSVAALGTEAFF.

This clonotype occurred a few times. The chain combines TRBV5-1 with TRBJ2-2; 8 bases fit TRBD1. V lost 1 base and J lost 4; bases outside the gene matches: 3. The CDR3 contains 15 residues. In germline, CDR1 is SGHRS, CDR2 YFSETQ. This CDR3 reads CASSLPTGGTGELFF. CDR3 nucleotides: TGCGCCAGCAGCTTGCCCACAGGGGGCACCGGGGAGCTGTTTTTT.

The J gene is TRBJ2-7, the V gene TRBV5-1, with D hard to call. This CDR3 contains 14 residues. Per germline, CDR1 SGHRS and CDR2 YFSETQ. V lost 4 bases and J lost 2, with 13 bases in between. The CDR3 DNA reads TGCGCCAGCAGCACCGAACCCCCTCCCTACGAGCAGTACTTC. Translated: CASSTEPPPYEQYF.

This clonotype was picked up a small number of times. The DNA for the CDR3 is TGCGCCAGCAGCTTCTCGCGGGGGGGACAGTATGAGCAGTTCTTC. Protein: CASSFSRGGQYEQFF. The chain links TRBV5-1 to TRBJ2-1; 9 bases map to TRBD2. The germline V gene has CDR1 SGHRS and CDR2 YFSETQ. Trimming cost V 2 bases and J 8 bases; bases outside gene matches: 8. The CDR3 has 15 residues.

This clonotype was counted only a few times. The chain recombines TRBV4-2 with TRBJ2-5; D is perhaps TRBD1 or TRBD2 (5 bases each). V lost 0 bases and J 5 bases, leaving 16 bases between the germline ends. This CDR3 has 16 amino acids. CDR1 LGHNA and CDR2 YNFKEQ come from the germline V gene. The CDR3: CASSQDGASSAETQYF. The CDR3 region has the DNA TGTGCCAGCAGCCAAGATGGGGCTAGCTCGGCGGAGACCCAGTACTTC.

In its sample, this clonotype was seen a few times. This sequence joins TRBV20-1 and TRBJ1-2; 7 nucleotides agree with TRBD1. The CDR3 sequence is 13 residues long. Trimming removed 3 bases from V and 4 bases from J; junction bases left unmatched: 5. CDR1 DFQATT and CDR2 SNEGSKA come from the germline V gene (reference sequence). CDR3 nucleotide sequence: TGCAGTGCTAGCAGGGGGGGGAGCTATGGCTACACCTTC. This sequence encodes CSASRGGSYGYTF.

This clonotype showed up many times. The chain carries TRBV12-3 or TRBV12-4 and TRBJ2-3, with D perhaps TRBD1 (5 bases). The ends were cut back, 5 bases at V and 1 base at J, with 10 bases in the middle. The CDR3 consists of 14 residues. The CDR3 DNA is TGTGCCAGCAGTAAAAAACAGGGCACAGATACGCAGTATTTT. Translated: CASSKKQGTDTQYF.

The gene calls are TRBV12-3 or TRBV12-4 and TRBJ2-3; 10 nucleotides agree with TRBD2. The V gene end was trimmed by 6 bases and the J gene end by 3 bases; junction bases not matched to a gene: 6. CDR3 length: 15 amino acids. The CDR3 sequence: CASSTPGLATDTQYF. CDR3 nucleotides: TGTGCCAGCAGCACCCCGGGACTAGCGACAGATACGCAGTATTTT.

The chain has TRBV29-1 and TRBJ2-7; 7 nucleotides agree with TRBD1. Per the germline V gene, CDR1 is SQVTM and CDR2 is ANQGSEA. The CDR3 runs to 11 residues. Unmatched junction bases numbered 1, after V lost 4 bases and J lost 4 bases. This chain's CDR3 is CSVAQGYEQYV. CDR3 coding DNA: TGCAGCGTTGCACAGGGGTACGAGCAGTACGTC.

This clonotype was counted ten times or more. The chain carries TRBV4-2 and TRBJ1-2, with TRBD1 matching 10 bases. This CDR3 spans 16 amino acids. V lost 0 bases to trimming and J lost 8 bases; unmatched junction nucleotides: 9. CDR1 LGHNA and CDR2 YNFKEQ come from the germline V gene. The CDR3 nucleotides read TGTGCCAGCAGCCAAGACGGGACAGGGGTTTTGGGGGGCTACACCTTC. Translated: CASSQDGTGVLGGYTF.

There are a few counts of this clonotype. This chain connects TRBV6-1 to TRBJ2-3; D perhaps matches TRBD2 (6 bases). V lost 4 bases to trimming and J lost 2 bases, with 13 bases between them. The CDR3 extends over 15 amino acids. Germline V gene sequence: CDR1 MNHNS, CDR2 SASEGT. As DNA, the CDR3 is TGTGCCAGCAGTGTTAGCGGCTTCCTCACAGATACGCAGTATTTT. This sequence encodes CASSVSGFLTDTQYF.

The chain's CDR3 is CAISTRGGGREQYF. In DNA, the CDR3 is TGTGCCATCAGTACTAGAGGAGGCGGACGGGAGCAGTACTTC. The V call is TRBV10-3, the J call TRBJ2-7; TRBD2 might be the D (5 bases). Per germline, CDR1 ENHRY and CDR2 SYGVKD. This CDR3 has 14 residues. V was pared by 5 bases and J by 7 bases, with 18 bases between.

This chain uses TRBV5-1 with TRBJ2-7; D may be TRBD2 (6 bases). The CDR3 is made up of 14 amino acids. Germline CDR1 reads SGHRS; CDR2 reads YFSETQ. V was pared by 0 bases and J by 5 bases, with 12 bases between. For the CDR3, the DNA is TGCGCCAGCAGCTTGGAACGGGGGACGCACGAGCAGTACGTC. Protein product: CASSLERGTHEQYV.

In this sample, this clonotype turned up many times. The CDR3 sequence is CASSFGQGRTGELFF. CDR3 sequence (DNA): TGCGCCAGCAGCTTCGGGCAAGGCCGGACCGGGGAGCTGTTTTTT. The V gene is TRBV5-1, the J gene TRBJ2-2; D remains unclear. Germline CDR1 SGHRS, CDR2 YFSETQ. Trimming took 2 bases from V and 5 from J, leaving 13 bases between them. The CDR3 runs 15 residues.

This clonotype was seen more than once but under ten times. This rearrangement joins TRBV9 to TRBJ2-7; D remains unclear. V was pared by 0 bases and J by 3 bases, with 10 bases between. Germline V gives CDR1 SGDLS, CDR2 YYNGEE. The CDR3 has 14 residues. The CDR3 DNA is TGTGCCAGCAGCGTAGGAGTTGTGGGCTACGAGCAGTACTTC. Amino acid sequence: CASSVGVVGYEQYF.

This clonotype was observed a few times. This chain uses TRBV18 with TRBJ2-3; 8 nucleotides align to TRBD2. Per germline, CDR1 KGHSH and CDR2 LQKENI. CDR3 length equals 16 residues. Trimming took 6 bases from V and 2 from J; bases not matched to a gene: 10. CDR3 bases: TGTGCCAGCTCCCTTTCATTACTAGCGGCCACAGATACGCAGTATTTT. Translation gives CASSLSLLAATDTQYF.

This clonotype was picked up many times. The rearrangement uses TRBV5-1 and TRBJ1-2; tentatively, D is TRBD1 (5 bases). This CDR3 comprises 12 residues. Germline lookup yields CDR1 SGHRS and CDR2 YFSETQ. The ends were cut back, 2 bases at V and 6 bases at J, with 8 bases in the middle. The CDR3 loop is CASSFGGDGYTF. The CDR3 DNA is TGCGCCAGCAGCTTTGGGGGGGATGGCTACACCTTC.

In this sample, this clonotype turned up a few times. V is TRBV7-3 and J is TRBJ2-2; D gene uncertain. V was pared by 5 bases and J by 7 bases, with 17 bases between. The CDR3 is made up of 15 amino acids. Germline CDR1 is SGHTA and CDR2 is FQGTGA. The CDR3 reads CASSPDTIHGGELFF. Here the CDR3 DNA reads TGTGCCAGCAGCCCCGACACGATACACGGCGGGGAGCTGTTTTTT.

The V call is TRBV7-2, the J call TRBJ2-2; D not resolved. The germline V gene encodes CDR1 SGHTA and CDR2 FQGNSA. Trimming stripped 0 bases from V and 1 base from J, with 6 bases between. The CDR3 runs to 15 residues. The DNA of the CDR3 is TGTGCCAGCAGCTTAGCAGGGATGAACACCGGGGAGCTGTTTTTT. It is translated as CASSLAGMNTGELFF.

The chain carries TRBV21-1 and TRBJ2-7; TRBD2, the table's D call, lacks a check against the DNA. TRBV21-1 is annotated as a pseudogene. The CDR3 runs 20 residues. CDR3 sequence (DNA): TGTGCCAGCAGCAAAGTGGTTGGGACTAGCGGGGGGGGCTCTAGCGACGAGCAGTACGTC. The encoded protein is CASSKVVGTSGGGSSDEQYV.

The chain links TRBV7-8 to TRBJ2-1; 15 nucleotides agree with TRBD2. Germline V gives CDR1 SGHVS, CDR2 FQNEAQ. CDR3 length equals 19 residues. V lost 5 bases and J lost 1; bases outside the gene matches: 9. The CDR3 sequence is CASSRWTSGRAISYNEQFF. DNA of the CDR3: TGTGCCAGCAGCCGATGGACTAGCGGGAGGGCCATATCCTACAATGAGCAGTTCTTC.

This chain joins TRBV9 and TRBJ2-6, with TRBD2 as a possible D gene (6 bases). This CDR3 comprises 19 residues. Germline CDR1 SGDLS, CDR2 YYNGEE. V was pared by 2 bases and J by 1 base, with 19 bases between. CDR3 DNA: TGTGCCAGCAGCGTCCCGCGGATAGCGGAGGAATCTGGGGCCAACGTCCTGACTTTC. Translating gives CASSVPRIAEESGANVLTF.

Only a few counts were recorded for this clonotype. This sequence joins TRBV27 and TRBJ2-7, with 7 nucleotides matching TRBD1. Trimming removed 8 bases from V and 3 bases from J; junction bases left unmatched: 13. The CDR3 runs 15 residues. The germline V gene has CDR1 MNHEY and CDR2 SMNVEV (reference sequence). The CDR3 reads CASGTVGAGGYEQYF. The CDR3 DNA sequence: TGTGCCAGCGGCACGGTCGGGGCAGGGGGCTACGAGCAGTACTTC.

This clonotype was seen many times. CDR3 in DNA: TGTGCCAGCAGCTTCCCGGAAGTCCGGGACACCCGAGTCATCGGGGAGCTGTTTTTT. Its protein is CASSFPEVRDTRVIGELFF. The chain joins TRBV11-2 to TRBJ2-2; TRBD1 is a possible D gene (6 bases). CDR1 is SGHAT and CDR2 is FQNNGV in the germline V gene. The ends were cut back, 3 bases at V and 7 bases at J, with 27 bases in the middle. The CDR3 sequence is 19 residues long.

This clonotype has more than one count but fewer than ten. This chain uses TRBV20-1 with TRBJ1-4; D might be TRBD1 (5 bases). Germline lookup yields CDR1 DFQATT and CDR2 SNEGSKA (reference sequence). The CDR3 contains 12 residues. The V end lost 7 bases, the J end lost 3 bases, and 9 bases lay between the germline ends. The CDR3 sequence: CSVRRANEKLFF. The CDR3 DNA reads TGCAGTGTACGCAGGGCTAATGAAAAACTGTTTTTT.

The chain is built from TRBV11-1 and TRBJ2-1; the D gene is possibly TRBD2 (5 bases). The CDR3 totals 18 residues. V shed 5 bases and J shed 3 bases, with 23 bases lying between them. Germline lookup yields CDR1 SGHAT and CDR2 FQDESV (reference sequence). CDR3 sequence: CASSLITSMGTHYNEQFF. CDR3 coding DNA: TGTGCCAGCAGCCTGATTACTAGTATGGGAACCCACTACAATGAGCAGTTCTTC. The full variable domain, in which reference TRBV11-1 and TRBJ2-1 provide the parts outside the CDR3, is EAEVAQSPRYKITEKSQAVAFWCDPISGHATLYWYRQILGQGPELLVQFQDESVVDDSQLPKDRFSAERLKGVDSTLKIQPAELGDSAMYLCASSLITSMGTHYNEQFFGPGTRLTVL.